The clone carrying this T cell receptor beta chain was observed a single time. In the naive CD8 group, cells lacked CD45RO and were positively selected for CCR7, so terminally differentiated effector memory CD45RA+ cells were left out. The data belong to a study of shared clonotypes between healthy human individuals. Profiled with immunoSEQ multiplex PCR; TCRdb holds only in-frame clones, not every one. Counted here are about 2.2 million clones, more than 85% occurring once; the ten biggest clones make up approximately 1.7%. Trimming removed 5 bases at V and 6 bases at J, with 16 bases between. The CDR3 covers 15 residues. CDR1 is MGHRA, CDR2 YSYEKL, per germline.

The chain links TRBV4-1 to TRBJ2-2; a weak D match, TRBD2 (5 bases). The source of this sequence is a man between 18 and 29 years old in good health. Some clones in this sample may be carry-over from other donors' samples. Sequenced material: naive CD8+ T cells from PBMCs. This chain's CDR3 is CASSDETTSSGELFF. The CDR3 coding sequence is TGCGCCAGCAGCGACGAAACCACTAGTTCCGGGGAGCTGTTTTTT.